Following are 16 T cell receptor beta chains from one sample sequenced in a study of cytomegalovirus exposure and HLA in healthy donors. The table came from immunoSEQ multiplex PCR; TCRdb's copy has only in-frame clones and leaves some out. The repertoire consists of around 140,000 clones, with more than 85% occurring once and the leading ten covering roughly 9.4%. What was sequenced was PBMCs. The source is a man younger than 35 in good health and CMV-seropositive.

This clone was observed a handful of times. The chain is built from TRBV12-5 and TRBJ2-1, with D perhaps matching TRBD2 (6 bases). Trimming pared 0 bases from V and 10 bases from J, leaving 10 bases between. CDR1 and CDR2 from the germline V gene are LGHNT and FRNRAP. This CDR3 has 13 residues. The CDR3 sequence: CASGLVGGNEQFF. DNA for the CDR3: TGTGCTAGTGGTTTGGTCGGAGGGAACGAGCAGTTCTTC.

V usage is TRBV7-6 and J usage is TRBJ2-3; 9 nucleotides match TRBD2. After removal of 5 bases from V and 6 bases from J, the junction contained 6 bases not matched to a gene. Germline CDR1 reads SGHVS; CDR2 reads FNYEAQ. The CDR3 loop spans 14 amino acids. The CDR3 region has the DNA TGTGCCAGCAGCCTAAGCGGGGGGTGGGATACGCAGTATTTT. Encoded protein: CASSLSGGWDTQYF.

This clone was found once. The chain employs TRBV28 and TRBJ2-6; D is ambiguous. CDR1 and CDR2 (germline): MDHEN, SYDVKM. The CDR3 totals 13 residues. V was trimmed by 6 bases and J by 8 bases, leaving 11 bases between them. The CDR3 DNA reads as TGTGCCAGCAGCCTAGATTTGCCCAACGTCCTGACTTTC. Amino acid sequence: CASSLDLPNVLTF.

The rearrangement uses TRBV5-1 and TRBJ2-3, with TRBD1 identical over 7 bases. With V trimmed by 4 bases and J by 1 base, 9 bases remained unmatched. The germline CDR1 and CDR2 sequences are SGHRS and YFSETQ. CDR3 length equals 16 residues. In DNA, the CDR3 is TGCGCCAGCAGCCTTCCCCTTACAGGGGGCACAGATACGCAGTATTTT. Encoded protein: CASSLPLTGGTDTQYF.

This rearrangement joins TRBV6-1 to TRBJ1-1; TRBD1 aligns across 8 bases. Germline CDR1 is MNHNS and CDR2 is SASEGT. With 6 bases clipped from V and 3 bases from J, the junction kept 6 bases outside the gene matches. The CDR3 is made up of 14 amino acids. CDR3 nucleotide sequence: TGTGCCAGCAGGGCTGGACAGGGTTACACTGAAGCTTTCTTT. Translation gives CASRAGQGYTEAFF.

The sample holds a few counts of this clone. CDR3 protein: CAWTGSLEELFF. The CDR3 bases are TGTGCCTGGACCGGGTCTCTTGAGGAACTGTTTTTT. The chain has TRBV30 and TRBJ1-4; no firm D call. The ends were cut back, 4 bases at V and 12 bases at J, with 15 bases in the middle. Germline V CDR1 and CDR2: GTSNPN, SVGIG (reference sequence). This CDR3 comprises 12 residues.

The V call is TRBV5-6, the J call TRBJ2-6, with D possibly matching TRBD1 (6 bases). The CDR3 is made up of 17 amino acids. Per germline, CDR1 SGHDT and CDR2 YYEEEE. The V end was cut by 4 bases, the J end by 4 bases, with 18 bases between. The CDR3 sequence: CASSPQGLSAGANVLTF. DNA of the CDR3: TGTGCCAGCAGCCCACAGGGTCTAAGTGCAGGGGCCAACGTCCTGACTTTC.

In DNA, the CDR3 is TGCGCCAGCAGTATACAGGGAGAAAAACTGTTTTTT. Amino acids: CASSIQGEKLFF. The chain employs TRBV10-2 and TRBJ1-4; TRBD1 might be the D (6 bases). The CDR3 has 12 residues. Between the trimmed V and J ends, which lost 5 bases and 8 bases, there was a span of 9 bases. Germline CDR1 is WSHSY and CDR2 is SAAADI.

The chain links TRBV13 to TRBJ2-7; D is uncertain. The CDR3 is 12 amino acids. Per the germline V gene, CDR1 is PRHDT and CDR2 is FYEKMQ (reference sequence). With 2 bases removed from V and 3 bases from J, the gap between germline ends came to 5 bases. CDR3 amino acids: CASSLSRYEQYF. The CDR3 DNA follows: TGTGCCAGCAGCTTATCCCGCTACGAGCAGTACTTC.

This chain uses TRBV10-3 with TRBJ1-2, with 8 bases lining up with TRBD1. V shed 7 bases and J 6 bases; nucleotides not matched to a gene: 4. This CDR3 region has 12 residues. Germline CDR1 ENHRY, CDR2 SYGVKD. CDR3 nucleotide sequence: TGTGCCATCACTGGACAGGGTAATGGCTACACCTTC. It codes for CAITGQGNGYTF.

This rearrangement joins TRBV13 to TRBJ2-3, with TRBD2 matching over 13 bases. Losses at the gene ends were 0 bases for V and 11 bases for J; bases not matched to a gene: 8. The CDR3 is 16 amino acids. Germline V gene lookup returns CDR1 PRHDT and CDR2 FYEKMQ (reference sequence). CDR3 amino acids: CASSLGLGLAGAQQYF. CDR3 in DNA: TGTGCCAGCAGCTTAGGTCTCGGACTAGCGGGGGCACAGCAGTATTTT.

The chain is built from TRBV7-8 and TRBJ2-3; D gene ambiguous. Deletions cut 5 bases from V and 2 bases from J, with 11 bases between. The CDR3 is 14 amino acids. The germline gives CDR1 SGHVS, CDR2 FQNEAQ. This CDR3 reads CASSPGRTTDTQYF. The CDR3, as DNA: TGTGCCAGCAGCCCCGGTAGAACCACAGATACGCAGTATTTT. The full variable domain, completed using reference TRBV7-8 and TRBJ2-3, is GAGVSQSPRYKVAKRGQDVALRCDPISGHVSLFWYQQALGQGPEFLTYFQNEAQLDKSGLPSDRFFAERPEGSVSTLKIQRTQQEDSAVYLCASSPGRTTDTQYFGPGTRLTVL.

V gene TRBV5-1 combines with J gene TRBJ2-1; no reliable D call. The CDR3 length is 13 residues. CDR1 and CDR2 (germline): SGHRS, YFSETQ. The V gene lost 7 bases and the J gene lost 4 bases, with 12 bases spanning the gap. Written as DNA, the CDR3 is TGCGCCAGCGCCCCCGCCAGGTACAATGAGCAGTTCTTC. This translates into CASAPARYNEQFF.

The rearrangement joins TRBV7-9 to TRBJ2-3; D may be TRBD2 (5 bases). Germline-derived CDR1 and CDR2 are SEHNR and FQNEAQ (reference sequence). CDR3 size: 19 residues. V dropped 0 bases and J dropped 4 bases, with 23 bases sitting between them. CDR3 coding DNA: TGTGCCAGCAGCTTAGCCCTCCGGGGTAGTTTTATGGTCCCAGATACGCAGTATTTT. It translates to CASSLALRGSFMVPDTQYF.

This chain joins TRBV6-6 and TRBJ1-1, with TRBD1 as a possible D gene (5 bases). The CDR3 consists of 13 residues. Germline-derived CDR1 and CDR2 are MNHNY and SVGAGI (reference sequence). V lost 6 bases to trimming and J lost 0 bases, with 8 bases between them. The CDR3 sequence is CASRDIMNTEAFF. The CDR3 DNA reads TGTGCCAGCAGGGACATCATGAACACTGAAGCTTTCTTT.

The chain joins TRBV27 to TRBJ2-3; D perhaps matches TRBD1 (6 bases). This CDR3 contains 19 residues. V was clipped by 5 bases and J by 6 bases, with 30 bases between them. Germline V gene data show CDR1 as MNHEY and CDR2 as SMNVEV (reference sequence). The CDR3, as DNA: TGTGCCAGCAGTCGTCCCCGGATGGGGGCCGGCTCGCACGGTGATACGCAGTATTTT. Amino acids: CASSRPRMGAGSHGDTQYF.